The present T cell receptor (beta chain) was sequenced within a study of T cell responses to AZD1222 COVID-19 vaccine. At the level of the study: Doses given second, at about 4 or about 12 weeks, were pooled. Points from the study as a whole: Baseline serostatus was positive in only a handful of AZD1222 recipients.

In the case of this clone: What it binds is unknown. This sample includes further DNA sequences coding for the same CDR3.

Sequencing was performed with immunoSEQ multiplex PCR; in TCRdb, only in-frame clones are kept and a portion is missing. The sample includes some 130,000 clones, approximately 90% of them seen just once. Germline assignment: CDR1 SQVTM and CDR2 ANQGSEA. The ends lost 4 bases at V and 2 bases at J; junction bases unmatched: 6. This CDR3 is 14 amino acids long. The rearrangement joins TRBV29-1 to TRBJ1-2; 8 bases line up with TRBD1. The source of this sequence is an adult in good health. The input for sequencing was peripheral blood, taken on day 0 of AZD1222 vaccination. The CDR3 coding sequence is TGCAGCGTTGCCCGGGACAGGACGAACTATGGCTACACCTTC. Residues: CSVARDRTNYGYTF. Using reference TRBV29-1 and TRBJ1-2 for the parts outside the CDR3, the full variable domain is SAVISQKPSRDICQRGTSLTIQCQVDSQVTMMFWYRQQPGQSLTLIATANQGSEATYESGFVIDKFPISRPNLTFSTLTVSNMSPEDSSIYLCSVARDRTNYGYTFGSGTRLTVV.